This T cell receptor (beta chain) was documented in a study of cytomegalovirus exposure and HLA in healthy donors. Study details: The same platform was used for the 110 or so validation repertoires and the approximately 700 first-cohort repertoires, a later analysis reported.

Study conclusions and caveats: For cytomegalovirus status, the classifier reportedly gave diagnoses with high specificity and sensitivity.

Per germline, CDR1 SGDLS and CDR2 YYNGEE. The CDR3 is 15 amino acids. The V gene lost 0 bases and the J gene lost 0 bases, with 10 bases spanning the gap. Donors came from a validation cohort of fewer than 150 subjects, distinct from the first 666-subject cohort. A remark on this clone: Its antigen is unknown.

TCRdb's copy holds only in-frame clones and misses some; the assay was immunoSEQ multiplex PCR. This sample has approximately 280,000 clones; roughly 85% occur once, and the top ten carry over 0.95%. The sample comprised PBMCs. V usage is TRBV9 and J usage is TRBJ2-7; unclear D gene. The source is a woman between 18 and 30 years old in good health and CMV-seronegative. DNA of the CDR3: TGTGCCAGCAGCGTAGATCCCCACGGCTCCTACGAGCAGTACTTC. The encoded protein is CASSVDPHGSYEQYF.